This T cell receptor beta chain was captured in a study of blood T cell repertoires in COVID-19. V shed 6 bases and J 2 bases; nucleotides not matched to a gene: 7. This CDR3 region has 14 residues. Germline-derived CDR1 and CDR2 are MDHEN and SYDVKM. TCRdb's copy holds only in-frame clones and misses some; the assay was immunoSEQ multiplex PCR. The table shows about 250,000 clones, with 80% to 85% occurring only once. This clone was counted a single time. The rearrangement links TRBV28 to TRBJ2-7; TRBD1 matches 7 bases. Sequenced: peripheral blood. The receptor's source is a woman between 40 and 55 years old who had recovered from COVID-19. The CDR3 reads CASRDPGTAYEQYF. The CDR3, as DNA: TGTGCCAGCAGGGATCCCGGGACAGCCTACGAGCAGTACTTC.